This T cell receptor beta chain was profiled in a study of T cell repertoires in cytomegalovirus infection. TCRdb reanalysed the reads using MiXCR and keeps one entry per CDR3 protein. The repertoire holds roughly 230,000 distinct CDR3 sequences, 6% to 8% seen once, with around 6% in the top ten. Germline V gene lookup returns CDR1 SGHDT and CDR2 YYEEEE. Trimming removed 1 base from V and 0 bases from J, with 7 bases in between. This CDR3 is 14 amino acids long. This clonotype occurred many times. The sequence came from a human donor in good health (CMV status not recorded). Some clones in this sample may be carry-over from other donors' samples. This sequence joins TRBV5-6 and TRBJ1-2; D gene unclear. Sequencing was carried out using PBMCs. For the CDR3, the DNA is TGTGCCAGCAGCTTGCAGACTTCTAACTATGGCTACACCTTC. It yields the protein CASSLQTSNYGYTF.